A single sample is the source of the 7 T cell receptor beta chains below, sequenced in a study of shared clonotypes between healthy human individuals. Method: immunoSEQ multiplex PCR; TCRdb's copy keeps in-frame clones and lacks some. The sample holds about 380,000 clones, 90% to 97% seen once. Sequencing was carried out using memory CD8+ T cells sorted from blood. Subset noted: CD45RO+ cells pooled with CCR7-negative TemRA cells. These receptors were obtained from a man aged 25-45 years in good health.

The CDR3 protein is CASSLVLDAYNEQFF. CDR3 DNA sequence: TGTGCCAGCAGCTTAGTACTAGATGCCTACAATGAGCAGTTCTTC. The V and J genes are TRBV7-9 and TRBJ2-1, with D possibly TRBD2 on 5 matching bases. The germline gives CDR1 SEHNR, CDR2 FQNEAQ (reference sequence). Trimming pared 1 base from V and 2 bases from J, leaving 9 bases between. This CDR3 contains 15 residues.

As DNA, the CDR3 is TGTGCCAGCTCACCCTCTACTCGAGGTGGAAACACCATATATTTT. Encoded protein: CASSPSTRGGNTIYF. The chain recombines TRBV18 with TRBJ1-3; no firm D call. Trimming pared 3 bases from V and 3 bases from J, leaving 12 bases between. CDR1 is KGHSH and CDR2 is LQKENI in the germline V gene. The CDR3 runs to 15 residues.

The chain joins TRBV5-1 to TRBJ2-3, with D possibly matching TRBD2 (6 bases). Trimming removed 4 bases from V and 2 bases from J, with 14 bases in between. CDR3 length: 15 residues. From germline, CDR1 is SGHRS and CDR2 YFSETQ. The CDR3 is CASSPGTRVTDTQYF. The CDR3 nucleotides are TGCGCCAGCAGCCCCGGGACTCGCGTCACAGATACGCAGTATTTT.

Turning to this clone: In the same sample, other DNA sequences code for this CDR3. The chain couples TRBV28 to TRBJ2-1; no definite D call. Between the trimmed V and J ends, which lost 2 bases and 2 bases, there was a span of 4 bases. Germline assignment: CDR1 MDHEN and CDR2 SYDVKM. CDR3 size: 13 residues. CDR3 bases: TGTGCCAGCAGTTTAAGCGCCTACAATGAGCAGTTCTTC. Translation gives CASSLSAYNEQFF.

Concerning this clone itself: The identical CDR3 is also encoded by other nucleotide sequences in the sample. The CDR3 sequence is CASSLEGATDTQYF. The CDR3 DNA reads as TGCGCCAGCAGCTTGGAGGGGGCTACAGATACGCAGTATTTT. The J gene is TRBJ2-3, the V gene TRBV5-1; TRBD1 matches at 7 bases. This CDR3 spans 14 amino acids. The germline CDR1 and CDR2 sequences are SGHRS and YFSETQ. V shed 0 bases and J 3 bases; nucleotides not matched to a gene: 1.

The J gene is TRBJ2-3, the V gene TRBV19, with 8 bases that match TRBD1. The J segment lost 3 bases and the V segment lost 3 bases, leaving 2 bases of the junction unmatched. CDR1 LNHDA and CDR2 SQIVND come from the germline V gene (reference sequence). The CDR3 runs to 14 residues. CDR3 protein: CASSMRQGTDTQYF. In DNA form, the CDR3 reads TGTGCCAGTAGTATGAGACAGGGGACAGATACGCAGTATTTT.

The V call is TRBV18, the J call TRBJ2-5; D is unclear. The V gene lost 9 bases and the J gene lost 3 bases, with 2 bases spanning the gap. The CDR3 loop spans 9 amino acids. Germline values: CDR1 KGHSH, CDR2 LQKENI. CDR3 residues: CASKETQYF. CDR3 coding DNA: TGTGCCAGTAAAGAGACCCAGTACTTC.